This is a list of T cell receptor beta chains from one sample in a study of blood T cell repertoires in COVID-19. Measured with immunoSEQ multiplex PCR; TCRdb has only the in-frame clones, and not every one. There are some 66,000 clones in the sample; more than 80% occur only once, and 8.3% lies in the top ten. The sample was peripheral blood. The receptors here all came from a human donor with active COVID-19. The donor label of this sample is uncertain. The CDR3 runs from the conserved cysteine through the conserved F or W. Fields, in order: J gene, D gene, clone size, V gene, CDR3 DNA, CDR3 protein. A D gene is named only where the DNA matches it firmly. Size is stated for part of the rows, as once, few or many counts, or as a class when the clone is expanded.

j_call: TRBJ2-7; d_call: NA; clone_size: NA; v_call: TRBV12-2; cdr3_nt: TGTGCAAGTCGCTCTAGGGGCCTTTGGGCGGGAGGGGTTTGTTACTACGAGCAGTACTTC; cdr3_aa: CASRSRGLWAGGVCYYEQYF
j_call: TRBJ2-7; d_call: TRBD1; clone_size: NA; v_call: TRBV18; cdr3_nt: TGTGCCAGCTCACCAGAGGACAGGTCTACCTACGAGCAGTACTTC; cdr3_aa: CASSPEDRSTYEQYF
j_call: TRBJ2-7; d_call: NA; clone_size: NA; v_call: TRBV30; cdr3_nt: TGTGCCTGGAGTGTACTCGGAACTACCCCTTACGAGCAGTACTTC; cdr3_aa: CAWSVLGTTPYEQYF
j_call: TRBJ2-7; d_call: NA; clone_size: NA; v_call: TRBV10-3; cdr3_nt: TGTGCCATCAGTGAAATCAGGGGTGTTGGCTACGAGCAGTACTTC; cdr3_aa: CAISEIRGVGYEQYF
j_call: TRBJ2-1; d_call: TRBD2; clone_size: NA; v_call: TRBV7-9; cdr3_nt: TGTGCCAGCAGCTTAGTCAGGGCTAGCGGGGGCAATGAGCAGTTCTTC; cdr3_aa: CASSLVRASGGNEQFF
j_call: TRBJ1-2; d_call: NA; clone_size: NA; v_call: TRBV14; cdr3_nt: TGTGCCAGCAGCCAAGGCAGGGCAGCTAACTATGGCTACACCTTC; cdr3_aa: CASSQGRAANYGYTF
j_call: TRBJ1-6; d_call: NA; clone_size: NA; v_call: TRBV18; cdr3_nt: TGTGCCAGCTCACCAAGGGCGGGGGGCGCGACCGAATTGAACTCACCCCTCCACTTT; cdr3_aa: CASSPRAGGATELNSPLHF
j_call: TRBJ2-2; d_call: NA; clone_size: NA; v_call: TRBV7-9; cdr3_nt: TGTGCCAGCACTAATAACCCGGGACACCACACCGGGGAGCTGTTTTTT; cdr3_aa: CASTNNPGHHTGELFF
j_call: TRBJ2-1; d_call: NA; clone_size: NA; v_call: TRBV7-2; cdr3_nt: TGTGCCAGCAGCTCCTCCGCGGGTCTCTACAATGAGCAGTTCTTC; cdr3_aa: CASSSSAGLYNEQFF
j_call: TRBJ1-3; d_call: NA; clone_size: once; v_call: TRBV24-1; cdr3_nt: TGTGCCACCAGTCATACTTCGGGAAACACCATATATTTT; cdr3_aa: CATSHTSGNTIYF
j_call: TRBJ1-6; d_call: TRBD1; clone_size: few; v_call: TRBV2; cdr3_nt: TGTGCCATAACCGGGACAGGGACCAGGAGTTCACCCCTCCACTTT; cdr3_aa: CAITGTGTRSSPLHF
j_call: TRBJ2-1; d_call: TRBD2; clone_size: NA; v_call: TRBV4-3; cdr3_nt: TGCGCCAGCAGCCAAGTAAGCGGGGGGTACTACAATGAGCAGTTCTTC; cdr3_aa: CASSQVSGGYYNEQFF
j_call: TRBJ2-7; d_call: TRBD1; clone_size: once; v_call: TRBV7-8; cdr3_nt: TGTGCCAGCATCCAAGGGGGCAGTACCTACGAGCAGTACTTC; cdr3_aa: CASIQGGSTYEQYF
j_call: TRBJ1-2; d_call: NA; clone_size: NA; v_call: TRBV19; cdr3_nt: TGTGCCAGTAGTATAAGACCGACGGGGGACTATGGCTACACCTTC; cdr3_aa: CASSIRPTGDYGYTF
j_call: TRBJ2-4; d_call: NA; clone_size: NA; v_call: TRBV28; cdr3_nt: TGTGCCAGCAGTTTAGGAGGCGCCTCTGACATTCAGTACTTC; cdr3_aa: CASSLGGASDIQYF
j_call: TRBJ2-7; d_call: TRBD1; clone_size: NA; v_call: TRBV5-4; cdr3_nt: TGTGCCAGCAGTGTGGGACAGGGGTTTTTCTACGAGCAGTACTTC; cdr3_aa: CASSVGQGFFYEQYF
j_call: TRBJ1-5; d_call: NA; clone_size: NA; v_call: TRBV14; cdr3_nt: TGTGCCAGCAGCCAAAACAGGCCCCTTCAGCCCCAGCATTTT; cdr3_aa: CASSQNRPLQPQHF
j_call: TRBJ2-1; d_call: TRBD2; clone_size: few; v_call: TRBV11-2; cdr3_nt: TGTGCCAGCAGCTCTAAGCGGGGGTTCTTCAATGAGCAGTTCTTC; cdr3_aa: CASSSKRGFFNEQFF
j_call: TRBJ2-7; d_call: TRBD1; clone_size: NA; v_call: TRBV15; cdr3_nt: TGTGCCACCAGCAGCCGGCAGGGGGAATACGAGCAGTACTTC; cdr3_aa: CATSSRQGEYEQYF
j_call: TRBJ2-3; d_call: NA; clone_size: NA; v_call: TRBV15; cdr3_nt: TGTGCCACCAGCCTCCAGGGTACGCAGTATTTT; cdr3_aa: CATSLQGTQYF
j_call: TRBJ2-1; d_call: TRBD2; clone_size: NA; v_call: TRBV4-3; cdr3_nt: TGCGCCAGCAGCCAAGATACCCCTCTAGCGGGAGCGGTCAATGAGCAGTTCTTC; cdr3_aa: CASSQDTPLAGAVNEQFF
j_call: TRBJ2-7; d_call: TRBD1; clone_size: NA; v_call: TRBV7-2; cdr3_nt: TGTGCCAGCAGCCCCGGACAGGCTCGCTCCTACGAGCAGTACTTC; cdr3_aa: CASSPGQARSYEQYF
j_call: TRBJ1-3; d_call: TRBD1; clone_size: NA; v_call: TRBV6-2/TRBV6-3; cdr3_nt: TGTGCCAGCAGTTACCGGACAGGGGGTCTCTCTGGAAACACCATATATTTT; cdr3_aa: CASSYRTGGLSGNTIYF
j_call: TRBJ1-6; d_call: NA; clone_size: few; v_call: TRBV27; cdr3_nt: TGTGCCAGCAAGATGGGCAGCTCCTATAATTCACCCCTCCACTTT; cdr3_aa: CASKMGSSYNSPLHF
j_call: TRBJ1-3; d_call: TRBD1; clone_size: NA; v_call: TRBV4-3; cdr3_nt: TGCGCCAGCAGCCAAGATGGGACAGCAAACACCATATATTTT; cdr3_aa: CASSQDGTANTIYF
j_call: TRBJ2-2; d_call: NA; clone_size: NA; v_call: TRBV3-1/TRBV3-2; cdr3_nt: TGTGCCAGCAGCCAAGAACTAGTTGACGCCGGGGAGCTGTTTTTT; cdr3_aa: CASSQELVDAGELFF
j_call: TRBJ2-3; d_call: NA; clone_size: NA; v_call: TRBV7-8; cdr3_nt: TGTGCCAGCCGTGAGGGCGGGTTTGACACAGATACGCAGTATTTT; cdr3_aa: CASREGGFDTDTQYF
j_call: TRBJ2-5; d_call: NA; clone_size: NA; v_call: TRBV2; cdr3_nt: TGTGCCAGCAGTGAAGGGCAACCCCAGTACTTC; cdr3_aa: CASSEGQPQYF
j_call: TRBJ2-1; d_call: NA; clone_size: NA; v_call: TRBV6-5; cdr3_nt: TGTGCCAGCAGTTACGGGGGGTTCAATGAGCAGTTCTTC; cdr3_aa: CASSYGGFNEQFF
j_call: TRBJ1-2; d_call: TRBD1; clone_size: NA; v_call: TRBV4-3; cdr3_nt: TGCGCCAGCAGCCCCCGGACAGGGGGCCGAGTGGGTGGCTACACCTTC; cdr3_aa: CASSPRTGGRVGGYTF
j_call: TRBJ2-3; d_call: TRBD1; clone_size: NA; v_call: TRBV5-1; cdr3_nt: TGCGCCAGCAGCATACAGGGGTTGAGTGGCACAGATACGCAGTATTTT; cdr3_aa: CASSIQGLSGTDTQYF
j_call: TRBJ1-6; d_call: NA; clone_size: once; v_call: TRBV6-5; cdr3_nt: TGTGCCAGCACCCCGGACTGGATGGGTTCACCCCTCCACTTT; cdr3_aa: CASTPDWMGSPLHF
j_call: TRBJ2-5; d_call: NA; clone_size: NA; v_call: TRBV5-1; cdr3_nt: TGCGCCAGCAGCTTGGACAGGGTTGGAGAGACCCAGTACTTC; cdr3_aa: CASSLDRVGETQYF
j_call: TRBJ1-1; d_call: NA; clone_size: NA; v_call: TRBV7-8; cdr3_nt: TGTGCCAGCAGCTTAGCAGGATATGGGGGGGACACTGAAGCTTTCTTT; cdr3_aa: CASSLAGYGGDTEAFF
j_call: TRBJ2-1; d_call: TRBD1; clone_size: few; v_call: TRBV2; cdr3_nt: TGTGCCAGCAGGGGGACAGGGGTCTACAATGAGCAGTTCTTC; cdr3_aa: CASRGTGVYNEQFF